At least ten counts were recorded for the clone carrying this T cell receptor beta chain. Beta-chain TCR CDR3 regions were amplified from RNA transcripts. The library came from an HTBI-primed first-round RT-PCR and a second-round multiplex PCR. TCRdb independently ran MiXCR on the multiplex PCR reads; one entry per CDR3 protein. The data show nearly 400,000 distinct CDR3 sequences, around 16% seen once. Between the trimmed V and J ends, which lost 4 bases and 5 bases, there was a span of 11 bases. There are 12 residues in the CDR3. Looked up from germline, CDR1 is GTSNPN and CDR2 is SVGIG (reference sequence). The sample comes from a study of Graves' ophthalmopathy and Graves' hyperthyroidism.

The V and J genes are TRBV30 and TRBJ2-5; D could derive from TRBD1 or TRBD2 (6 bases each). The source of this sequence is a woman under 30 with Graves' ophthalmopathy. Sequenced input: peripheral blood. CDR3 bases: TGTGCCTGGAAGGGGGGTTGGGAGACCCAGTACTTC. Residues: CAWKGGWETQYF.